The 24 T cell receptor beta chains below all came from one sample that was sequenced in a study of blood T cell repertoires in COVID-19. The protocol was immunoSEQ multiplex PCR, while the TCRdb copy is restricted to in-frame clones and leaves out a portion. Of some 73,000 clones in the sample, 75% to 90% were seen once. The sequenced sample consisted of peripheral blood. The origin of the receptors is a man older than 75 with COVID-19, enrolled during active disease.

The J gene is TRBJ1-5, the V gene TRBV7-9, with D uncertain. The germline V gene encodes CDR1 SEHNR and CDR2 FQNEAQ (reference sequence). Trimming took off 5 bases at V and 6 bases at J, with 11 bases between the two ends. This CDR3 has 13 residues. CDR3 nucleotides: TGTGCCAGCAGCGCCCGAGAGGCTCAGCCCCAGCATTTT. Translated, it gives CASSAREAQPQHF.

This clone was counted a single time. The chain combines TRBV5-4 with TRBJ1-2; D may be TRBD1 (6 bases). V dropped 0 bases and J dropped 5 bases, with 14 bases sitting between them. The V gene's germline CDR1 is SGHNT and CDR2 YYREEE (reference sequence). The length of the CDR3 is 15 residues. The CDR3 DNA reads TGTGCCAGCAGCTTGGGGCCAGGGGAAGGGTATGGCTACACCTTC. This codes for CASSLGPGEGYGYTF.

The chain combines TRBV7-3 with TRBJ1-1; D not resolved. Trimming removed 1 base at V and 6 bases at J, with 15 bases between. This CDR3 region has 15 residues. The germline V gene has CDR1 SGHTA and CDR2 FQGTGA. This chain's CDR3 is CASSLISGVGAEAFF. As DNA, the CDR3 is TGTGCCAGCAGCTTAATTAGCGGGGTTGGAGCTGAAGCTTTCTTT.

The chain uses TRBV10-1 and TRBJ1-1, with a possible D match to TRBD1 (6 bases). The CDR3 totals 13 residues. Trimming cost V 3 bases and J 3 bases, with 8 bases left between them. Looked up from germline, CDR1 is WNHNN and CDR2 is SYGVQD (reference sequence). CDR3 in amino acids: CASSEPGDTEAFF. Written as DNA, the CDR3 is TGCGCCAGCAGTGAACCAGGGGACACTGAAGCTTTCTTT.

The chain uses TRBV23-1 and TRBJ2-3; 7 bases are shared with TRBD2. TRBV23-1 has ORF status, its function being uncertain. This CDR3 is 14 amino acids long. The trim removed 7 bases at V and 0 bases at J, leaving 4 bases unmatched. CDR3 DNA: TGCGCCAGCAAGAAGGGAGGGAGCACAGATACGCAGTATTTT. As protein: CASKKGGSTDTQYF.

The genes are TRBV7-3 and TRBJ2-5; no reliable D call. Trimming pared 3 bases from V and 0 bases from J, leaving 5 bases between. CDR1 and CDR2 (germline): SGHTA, FQGTGA. The CDR3 sequence is 13 residues long. The CDR3 DNA sequence: TGTGCCAGCAGCTTTCAGGACCAAGAGACCCAGTACTTC. This translates into CASSFQDQETQYF. Looking up the rest from reference TRBV7-3 and TRBJ2-5 gives the full variable domain: GAGVSQTPSNKVTEKGKYVELRCDPISGHTALYWYRQSLGQGPEFLIYFQGTGAADDSGLPNDRFFAVRPEGSVSTLKIQRTERGDSAVYLCASSFQDQETQYFGPGTRLLVL.

The J gene is TRBJ1-2, the V gene TRBV3-1 (or the pseudogene TRBV3-2); 11 positions agree with TRBD1. Germline V CDR1 and CDR2: LGHDT, YNNKEL (reference sequence). With 3 bases clipped from V and 1 base from J, the junction kept 1 base outside the gene matches. CDR3 size: 15 residues. The CDR3 protein is CASSQDRGRNYGYTF. The CDR3 bases are TGTGCCAGCAGCCAGGACAGGGGGCGTAACTATGGCTACACCTTC.

This clone showed up just a few times. The chain carries TRBV18 and TRBJ1-2, with D unresolved. Germline V gives CDR1 KGHSH, CDR2 LQKENI. This CDR3 comprises 14 residues. The ends were cut back, 2 bases at V and 6 bases at J, with 13 bases in the middle. The CDR3 loop reads CASSPSSPRDGYTF. The CDR3 nucleotides read TGTGCCAGCTCACCATCGAGTCCGCGGGATGGCTACACCTTC.

The gene calls are TRBV14 and TRBJ1-2; D ambiguous. From germline, CDR1 is SGHDN and CDR2 FVKESK. The CDR3 has 12 amino acids. Trimming removed 4 bases at V and 2 bases at J, with 5 bases between. CDR3 sequence: CASSRQNYGYTF. CDR3 nucleotides: TGTGCCAGCAGCCGTCAGAACTATGGCTACACCTTC.

Written as DNA, the CDR3 is TGTGCCATCAGTGAGTCTGGGGACAGTTACAATGAGCAGTTCTTC. It specifies CAISESGDSYNEQFF. The rearrangement joins TRBV10-3 to TRBJ2-1, with TRBD1 matching 7 bases. CDR3 length: 15 residues. The germline gives CDR1 ENHRY, CDR2 SYGVKD. Trimming removed 0 bases from V and 4 bases from J; junction bases left unmatched: 3.

In DNA form, the CDR3 reads TGTGCCAGCAGCTTGGCAATGGCTAATGAAAAACTGTTTTTT. It specifies CASSLAMANEKLFF. This chain connects TRBV7-9 to TRBJ1-4, with D uncertain. This CDR3 contains 14 residues. Germline CDR1 and CDR2: SEHNR and FQNEAQ (reference sequence). V lost 3 bases and J lost 3, with 8 bases in between.

This chain joins TRBV7-8 and TRBJ2-1, with 12 bases lining up with TRBD1. The CDR3 is 16 residues long. The V gene's germline CDR1 is SGHVS and CDR2 FQNEAQ. V dropped 5 bases and J dropped 9; count of bases not matched to a gene: 11. In nucleotides, the CDR3 is TGTGCCAGCAGCCCCGCCGGGACAGGGGGCATAAGTGAGCAGTTCTTC. It translates to CASSPAGTGGISEQFF.

This clone was detected only once. In DNA, the CDR3 is TGTGCCAGCAGCTCGGGACAGGGTACTGAAAAACTGTTTTTT. The encoded protein is CASSSGQGTEKLFF. The chain employs TRBV7-9 and TRBJ1-4, with 9 bases identical to TRBD1. With 4 bases clipped from V and 7 bases from J, the junction kept 4 bases outside the gene matches. The CDR3 runs 14 residues. Germline CDR1 reads SEHNR; CDR2 reads FQNEAQ (reference sequence).

The CDR3 nucleotides are TGTGCCACCAGCACCGGGACGGGGGGCACCGGGGAGCTGTTTTTT. Encoded protein: CATSTGTGGTGELFF. The rearrangement uses TRBV15 and TRBJ2-2; TRBD2 matches at 7 bases. Trimming removed 4 bases from V and 4 bases from J; junction bases left unmatched: 6. The germline CDR1 and CDR2 sequences are LNHNV and YYDKDF (reference sequence). The CDR3 is made up of 15 amino acids. Together with reference TRBV15 and TRBJ2-2, the CDR3 gives the full variable domain: DAMVIQNPRYQVTQFGKPVTLSCSQTLNHNVMYWYQQKSSQAPKLLFHYYDKDFNNEADTPDNFQSRRPNTSFCFLDIRSPGLGDTAMYLCATSTGTGGTGELFFGEGSRLTVL.

The J gene is TRBJ2-5, the V gene TRBV4-3, with a weak D call TRBD2 (5 bases). V dropped 0 bases and J dropped 5 bases, with 13 bases sitting between them. The CDR3 has 15 amino acids. From germline, CDR1 is LGHNA and CDR2 YSLEER. The CDR3 protein is CASSQDRTGVETQYF. CDR3 DNA sequence: TGCGCCAGCAGCCAAGATCGGACCGGGGTGGAGACCCAGTACTTC.

This rearrangement joins TRBV5-1 to TRBJ1-2, with TRBD1 matching 9 bases. With 0 bases clipped from V and 8 bases from J, the junction kept 5 bases outside the gene matches. Germline V gives CDR1 SGHRS, CDR2 YFSETQ. The CDR3 sequence is 14 residues long. CDR3 nucleotide sequence: TGCGCCAGCAGCTTGGGGGACAGGGTAAAGGGCTACACCTTC. Translated, it gives CASSLGDRVKGYTF. The full variable domain, in which reference TRBV5-1 and TRBJ1-2 provide the parts outside the CDR3, is KAGVTQTPRYLIKTRGQQVTLSCSPISGHRSVSWYQQTPGQGLQFLFEYFSETQRNKGNFPGRFSGRQFSNSRSEMNVSTLELGDSALYLCASSLGDRVKGYTFGSGTRLTVV.

The sample holds a few counts of this clone. The J gene is TRBJ1-2, the V gene TRBV6-5, with 8 bases identical to TRBD1. The CDR3 extends over 15 amino acids. Per germline, CDR1 MNHEY and CDR2 SVGAGI. V gave up 10 bases and J gave up 2 bases; unmatched junction bases: 12. CDR3 region: CATIINRGGNYGYTF. The CDR3 DNA follows: TGTGCCACCATCATTAACAGGGGGGGGAACTATGGCTACACCTTC.

The genes are TRBV7-9 and TRBJ2-3; TRBD2 agrees at 7 bases. The CDR3 runs to 15 residues. Germline CDR1 reads SEHNR; CDR2 reads FQNEAQ (reference sequence). Losses at the gene ends were 3 bases for V and 2 bases for J; bases not matched to a gene: 5. The CDR3 region is CASSLGRGSTDTQYF. Written as DNA, the CDR3 is TGTGCCAGCAGCTTGGGGCGGGGGTCCACAGATACGCAGTATTTT. Drawing the rest from reference TRBV7-9 and TRBJ2-3, the complete variable domain is DTGVSQNPRHKITKRGQNVTFRCDPISEHNRLYWYRQTLGQGPEFLTYFQNEAQLEKSRLLSDRFSAERPKGSFSTLEIQRTEQGDSAMYLCASSLGRGSTDTQYFGPGTRLTVL.

V is TRBV25-1 and J is TRBJ1-2; tentatively, D is TRBD1 (6 bases). Germline loops: CDR1 MGHDK, CDR2 SYGVNS. V was clipped by 10 bases and J by 8 bases, with 14 bases between them. CDR3 length: 11 residues. Written as DNA, the CDR3 is TGTGCCACCCAAAGGGGGGGCGGCTACACCTTC. Residues: CATQRGGGYTF.

The rearrangement joins TRBV18 to TRBJ1-2, with 10 bases lining up with TRBD1. CDR3 size: 16 residues. Germline V gene data show CDR1 as KGHSH and CDR2 as LQKENI. With 6 bases clipped from V and 4 bases from J, the junction kept 11 bases outside the gene matches. The chain's CDR3 is CASSRDRGHGGYGYTF. CDR3 in DNA: TGTGCCAGCTCTAGGGACAGGGGTCACGGAGGCTATGGCTACACCTTC. Looking up the rest from reference TRBV18 and TRBJ1-2 gives the full variable domain: NAGVMQNPRHLVRRRGQEARLRCSPMKGHSHVYWYRQLPEEGLKFMVYLQKENIIDESGMPKERFSAEFPKEGPSILRIQQVVRGDSAAYFCASSRDRGHGGYGYTFGSGTRLTVV.

V and J are TRBV5-1 and TRBJ1-6, with TRBD1 as a possible D gene (6 bases). The CDR3 length is 16 residues. Looked up from germline, CDR1 is SGHRS and CDR2 is YFSETQ. V gave up 2 bases and J gave up 6 bases, with 15 bases separating them. The CDR3 loop is CASSLYLQGSNSPLHF. CDR3 bases: TGCGCCAGCAGCTTATACTTACAGGGATCTAATTCACCCCTCCACTTT. Full variable domain (rest looked up from reference TRBV5-1 and TRBJ1-6): KAGVTQTPRYLIKTRGQQVTLSCSPISGHRSVSWYQQTPGQGLQFLFEYFSETQRNKGNFPGRFSGRQFSNSRSEMNVSTLELGDSALYLCASSLYLQGSNSPLHFGNGTRLTVT.

Worth noting for this clone: Other DNA sequences in this sample translate to the same CDR3. This chain connects TRBV6-5 to TRBJ1-3; 8 bases line up with TRBD1. The ends lost 6 bases at V and 4 bases at J; junction bases unmatched: 5. Germline-derived CDR1 and CDR2 are MNHEY and SVGAGI. The CDR3 spans 14 residues. The CDR3 DNA follows: TGTGCCAGCAGCCGCGGACAGGGAGGAAACACCATATATTTT. Its translation: CASSRGQGGNTIYF.

The rearrangement uses TRBV6-5 and TRBJ1-1; D possibly corresponds to TRBD1 (5 bases). Trimming took 11 bases from V and 3 from J, leaving 16 bases between them. Looked up from germline, CDR1 is MNHEY and CDR2 is SVGAGI. This CDR3 spans 13 amino acids. The CDR3 here is CACGAGGDTEAFF. The CDR3 DNA follows: TGTGCCTGCGGGGCAGGCGGGGACACTGAAGCTTTCTTT.

The chain carries TRBV3-1 (or the pseudogene TRBV3-2) and TRBJ1-3, with 7 positions matching TRBD1. V lost 7 bases, J lost 4 bases, and 7 bases stayed unmatched. The V gene's germline CDR1 is LGHDT and CDR2 YNNKEL (reference sequence). The length of the CDR3 is 14 residues. The CDR3 DNA follows: TGTGCCAGCACCCCCGGACAGGTCGGAAACACCATATATTTT. It is translated as CASTPGQVGNTIYF.